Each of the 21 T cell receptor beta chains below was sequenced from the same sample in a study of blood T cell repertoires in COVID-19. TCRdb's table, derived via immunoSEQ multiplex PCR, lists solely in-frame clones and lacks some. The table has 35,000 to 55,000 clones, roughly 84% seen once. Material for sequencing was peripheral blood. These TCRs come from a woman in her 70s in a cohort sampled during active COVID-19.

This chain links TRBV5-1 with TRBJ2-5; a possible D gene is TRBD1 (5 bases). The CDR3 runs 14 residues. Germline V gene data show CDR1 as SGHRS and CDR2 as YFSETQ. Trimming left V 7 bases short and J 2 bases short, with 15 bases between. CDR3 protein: CASSDSDLQETQYF. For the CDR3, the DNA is TGCGCCAGCTCCGACAGTGACCTTCAAGAGACCCAGTACTTC.

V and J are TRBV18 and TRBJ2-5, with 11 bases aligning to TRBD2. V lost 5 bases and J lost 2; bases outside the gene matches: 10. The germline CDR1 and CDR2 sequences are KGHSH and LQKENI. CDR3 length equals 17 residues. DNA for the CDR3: TGTGCCAGCTCATTTAGTTTCGGGACTAGCGGACAAGAGACCCAGTACTTC. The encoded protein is CASSFSFGTSGQETQYF.

Here the CDR3 reads CASSVTGATLGGYTF. As DNA, the CDR3 is TGTGCCAGCAGCGTGACAGGGGCGACCCTCGGGGGCTACACCTTC. The V gene is TRBV9, the J gene TRBJ1-2; 8 bases align to TRBD1. Looked up from germline, CDR1 is SGDLS and CDR2 is YYNGEE. CDR3 length equals 15 residues. V lost 2 bases to trimming and J lost 8 bases; unmatched junction nucleotides: 11.

The DNA of the CDR3 is TGTGCCATCAGAACCTCTAGCGGGGGAGCCTACGAGCAGTACTTC. It translates to CAIRTSSGGAYEQYF. The V call is TRBV10-3, the J call TRBJ2-7, with 10 bases lining up with TRBD2. Germline CDR1 and CDR2: ENHRY and SYGVKD. V was pared by 6 bases and J by 2 bases, with 7 bases of the junction left unmatched. This CDR3 comprises 15 residues.

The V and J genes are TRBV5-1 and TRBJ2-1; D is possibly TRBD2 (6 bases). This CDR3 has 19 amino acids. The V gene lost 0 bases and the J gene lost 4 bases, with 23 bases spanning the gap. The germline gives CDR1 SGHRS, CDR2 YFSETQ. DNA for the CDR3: TGCGCCAGCAGCTTGGCCTTTGAGGTTGCGGGATTTTTATACAATGAGCAGTTCTTC. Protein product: CASSLAFEVAGFLYNEQFF.

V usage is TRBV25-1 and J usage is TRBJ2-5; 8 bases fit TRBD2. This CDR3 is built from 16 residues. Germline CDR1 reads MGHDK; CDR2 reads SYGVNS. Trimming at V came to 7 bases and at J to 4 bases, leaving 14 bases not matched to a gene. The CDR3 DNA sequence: TGTGCCAGCACCCCCGGGGGGGCAGGGGTGCGAGAGACCCAGTACTTC. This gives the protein CASTPGGAGVRETQYF.

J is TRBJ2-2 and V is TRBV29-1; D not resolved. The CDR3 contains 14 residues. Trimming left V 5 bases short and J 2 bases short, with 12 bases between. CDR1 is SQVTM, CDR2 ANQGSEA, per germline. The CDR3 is CSVFQAPNTGELFF. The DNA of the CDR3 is TGCAGCGTTTTCCAGGCCCCCAACACCGGGGAGCTGTTTTTT.

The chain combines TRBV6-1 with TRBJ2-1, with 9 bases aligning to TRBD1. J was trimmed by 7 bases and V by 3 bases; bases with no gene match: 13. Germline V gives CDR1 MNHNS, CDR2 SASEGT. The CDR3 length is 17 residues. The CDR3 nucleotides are TGTGCCAGCAGTGATCTCCCGGGACAGGGCTTTCCAAATGAGCAGTTCTTC. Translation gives CASSDLPGQGFPNEQFF.

Here the CDR3 DNA reads TGTGCCAGCAGTTACGCAGGGGGATATTCCTACGAGCAGTACTTC. This codes for CASSYAGGYSYEQYF. This chain links TRBV6-6 with TRBJ2-7, with 7 bases identical to TRBD1. This CDR3 comprises 15 residues. The V segment lost 2 bases and the J segment 1 base; nucleotides outside the gene matches: 5. The germline V gene has CDR1 MNHNY and CDR2 SVGAGI (reference sequence).

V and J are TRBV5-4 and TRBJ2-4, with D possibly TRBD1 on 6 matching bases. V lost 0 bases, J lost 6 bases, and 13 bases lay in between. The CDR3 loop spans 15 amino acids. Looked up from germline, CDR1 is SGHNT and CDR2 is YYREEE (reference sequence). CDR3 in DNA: TGTGCCAGCAGCTTGGGGGGGACATCTGCAAACATTCAGTACTTC. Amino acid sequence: CASSLGGTSANIQYF.

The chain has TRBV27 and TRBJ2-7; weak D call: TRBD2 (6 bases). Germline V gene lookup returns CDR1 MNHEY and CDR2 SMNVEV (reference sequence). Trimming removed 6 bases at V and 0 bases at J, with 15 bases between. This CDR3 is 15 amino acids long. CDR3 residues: CASRIIAASSYEQYF. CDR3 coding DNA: TGTGCCAGCAGGATCATAGCGGCTAGCTCCTACGAGCAGTACTTC.

CDR3 in DNA: TGTGCCAGCAGTTACGACAGGGTAAACACCGGGGAGCTGTTTTTT. As protein: CASSYDRVNTGELFF. The V gene is TRBV6-6, the J gene TRBJ2-2; 7 bases fit TRBD1. The CDR3 length is 15 residues. After removal of 2 bases from V and 2 bases from J, the junction contained 2 bases not matched to a gene. Germline lookup yields CDR1 MNHNY and CDR2 SVGAGI (reference sequence).

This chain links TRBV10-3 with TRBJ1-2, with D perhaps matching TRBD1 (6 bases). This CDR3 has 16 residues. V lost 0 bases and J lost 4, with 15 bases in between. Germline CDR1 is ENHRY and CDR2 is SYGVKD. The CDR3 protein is CAISESSVQGSYGYTF. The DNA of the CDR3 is TGTGCCATCAGTGAGTCTTCTGTCCAGGGGAGCTATGGCTACACCTTC.

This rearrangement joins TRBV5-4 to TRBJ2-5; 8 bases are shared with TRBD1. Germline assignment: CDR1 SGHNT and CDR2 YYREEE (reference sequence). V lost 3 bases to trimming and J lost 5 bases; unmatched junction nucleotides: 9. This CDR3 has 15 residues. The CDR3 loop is CASSSDRGWGETQYF. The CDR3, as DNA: TGTGCCAGCAGCTCAGACAGGGGCTGGGGGGAGACCCAGTACTTC.

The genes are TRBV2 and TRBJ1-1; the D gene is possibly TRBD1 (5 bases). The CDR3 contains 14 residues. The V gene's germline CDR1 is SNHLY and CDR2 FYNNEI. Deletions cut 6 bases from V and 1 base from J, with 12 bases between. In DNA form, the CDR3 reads TGTGCCAGCAGGGGCCCAGGGCCGAACACTGAAGCTTTCTTT. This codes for CASRGPGPNTEAFF.

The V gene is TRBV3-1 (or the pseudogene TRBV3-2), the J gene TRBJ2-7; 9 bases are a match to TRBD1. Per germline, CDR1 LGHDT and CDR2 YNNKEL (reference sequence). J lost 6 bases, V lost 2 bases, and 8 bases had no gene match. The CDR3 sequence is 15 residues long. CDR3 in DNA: TGTGCCAGCAGCCAACTACCGGGACAGGGAAGCGAGCAGTACTTC. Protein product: CASSQLPGQGSEQYF.

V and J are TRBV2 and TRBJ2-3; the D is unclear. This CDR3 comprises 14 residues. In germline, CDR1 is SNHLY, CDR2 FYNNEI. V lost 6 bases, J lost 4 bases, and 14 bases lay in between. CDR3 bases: TGTGCCAGCAGCTTTGCCATTCGGGCAGATACGCAGTATTTT. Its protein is CASSFAIRADTQYF.

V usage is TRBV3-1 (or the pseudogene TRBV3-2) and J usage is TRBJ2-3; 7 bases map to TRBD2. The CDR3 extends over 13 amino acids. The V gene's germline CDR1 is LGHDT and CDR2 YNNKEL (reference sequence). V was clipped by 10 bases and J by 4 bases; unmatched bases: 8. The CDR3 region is CATAGVGSDTQYF. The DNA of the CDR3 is TGTGCCACCGCGGGAGTAGGGTCAGATACGCAGTATTTT.

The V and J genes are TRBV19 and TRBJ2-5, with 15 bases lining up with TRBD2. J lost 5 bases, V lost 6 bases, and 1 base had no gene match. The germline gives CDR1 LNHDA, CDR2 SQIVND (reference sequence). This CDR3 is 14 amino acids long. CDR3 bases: TGTGCCAGTAGGGGACTAGCGGGAGGTGAGACCCAGTACTTC. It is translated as CASRGLAGGETQYF.

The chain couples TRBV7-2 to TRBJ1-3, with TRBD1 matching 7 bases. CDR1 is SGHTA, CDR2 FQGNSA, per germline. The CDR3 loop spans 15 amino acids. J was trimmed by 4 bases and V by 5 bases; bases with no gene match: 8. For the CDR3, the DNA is TGTGCCAGCAGCAAGTGGGACAGCCTCGGAAACACCATATATTTT. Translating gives CASSKWDSLGNTIYF.

The CDR3 nucleotides read TGTGCCAGCAGCTCCTTTTCTAGCGGGATTGGCGAGCAGTACTTC. This translates into CASSSFSSGIGEQYF. This chain joins TRBV7-2 and TRBJ2-7; the match to TRBD2 covers 9 bases. The germline gives CDR1 SGHTA, CDR2 FQGNSA. V trimming: 4 bases; J trimming: 6 bases; junction bases outside the gene matches: 10. This CDR3 is 15 amino acids long. The full variable domain, its missing parts supplied by reference TRBV7-2 and TRBJ2-7, is GAGVSQSPSNKVTEKGKDVELRCDPISGHTALYWYRQSLGQGLEFLIYFQGNSAPDKSGLPSDRFSAERTGGSVSTLTIQRTQQEDSAVYLCASSSFSSGIGEQYFGPGTRLTVT.